This T cell receptor (beta chain) appears in the sequencing data of a study of a mutant IDH1 vaccine in newly diagnosed glioma. Germline V gives CDR1 KGHSY, CDR2 FQNENV. The CDR3 runs to 13 residues. V was trimmed by 2 bases and J by 6 bases, leaving 9 bases between them. Stated time point: week 5, during vaccination. All doses held 300 ug of mutant IDH1 20-mer peptide, with topical imiquimod. The data were produced by immunoSEQ multiplex PCR, yet TCRdb's version contains in-frame clones alone and is incomplete. The data contain under 70,000 clones, around 81% of them seen just once; the ten biggest clones take up 3% to 4%. With regard to this clone: Antigen unknown.

This TCR came from a man between 25 and 39 years old with glioma. The sample consisted of PBMCs, taken from a glioma patient whose treatment included an IDH1 peptide vaccine. The chain couples TRBV16 to TRBJ2-3, with no clear D. CDR3 DNA sequence: TGTGCCAGCAGCCAAACTCAAGTTGATACGCAGTATTTT. Protein: CASSQTQVDTQYF.